The 8 T cell receptor beta chains below come from one sample, sequenced in a study of T cell repertoires in cytomegalovirus infection. TCRdb reprocessed the reads via MiXCR and lists one record per CDR3 protein. This sample has some 180,000 distinct CDR3 sequences, with about a sixth found just once. The specimen sequenced was CD8+ T cells from PBMCs. These receptors came from a human donor in good health (CMV status not recorded). Some clones in this sample may be carry-over from other donors' samples.

The chain joins TRBV6-1 to TRBJ2-1; 9 nucleotides agree with TRBD2. The V segment lost 5 bases and the J segment 5 bases; nucleotides outside the gene matches: 10. The CDR3 consists of 16 residues. Germline assignment: CDR1 MNHNS and CDR2 SASEGT. The CDR3 DNA follows: TGTGCCAGCAGTTCTCCCGGACTAGCGTTCAACAATGAGCAGTTCTTC. Translated: CASSSPGLAFNNEQFF.

The chain employs TRBV29-1 and TRBJ2-7, with D tentatively TRBD1 or TRBD2 (6 bases each). This CDR3 contains 14 residues. Germline values: CDR1 SQVTM, CDR2 ANQGSEA. The V end lost 3 bases, the J end lost 1 base, and 13 bases lay between the germline ends. The DNA of the CDR3 is TGCAGCGTTGATGGAGGGGGATGGTCCTACGAGCAGTACTTC. This encodes CSVDGGGWSYEQYF.

The chain recombines TRBV5-1 with TRBJ2-7; 7 bases are shared with TRBD1. The CDR3 runs 14 residues. From germline, CDR1 is SGHRS and CDR2 YFSETQ. The junction had 6 bases not matched to a gene; V was cut back by 2 bases and J by 4 bases. CDR3 in amino acids: CASSFGTEIYEQYF. CDR3 nucleotides: TGCGCCAGCAGCTTTGGGACAGAGATATACGAGCAGTACTTC.

This chain links TRBV7-2 with TRBJ1-6, with D hard to call. The V gene lost 4 bases and the J gene lost 7 bases, with 14 bases spanning the gap. Germline V gene lookup returns CDR1 SGHTA and CDR2 FQGNSA. The CDR3 is made up of 15 amino acids. CDR3 sequence (DNA): TGTGCCAGCAGCTCCCCGGGAACCATCAATTCACCCCTCCACTTT. Translating gives CASSSPGTINSPLHF.

The CDR3 spells CASSQTDRGEAFF. The CDR3 DNA is TGCGCCAGCAGCCAAACAGACAGGGGGGAAGCTTTCTTT. The chain employs TRBV4-1 and TRBJ1-1, with 9 bases that match TRBD1. The germline V gene has CDR1 MGHRA and CDR2 YSYEKL. CDR3 length equals 13 residues. V shed 2 bases and J 8 bases; nucleotides not matched to a gene: 3.

V gene TRBV19 combines with J gene TRBJ1-5, with D possibly matching TRBD1 (5 bases). The V end was cut by 4 bases, the J end by 2 bases, with 12 bases between. CDR1 and CDR2 (germline): LNHDA, SQIVND (reference sequence). This CDR3 region has 15 residues. CDR3 in amino acids: CASSNSGVRNQPQHF. In DNA, the CDR3 is TGTGCCAGTAGTAACTCGGGGGTCCGCAATCAGCCCCAGCATTTT.

This clonotype was counted a few times. This chain links TRBV11-2 with TRBJ2-5; the D is unclear. Germline V gene sequence: CDR1 SGHAT, CDR2 FQNNGV. Trimming removed 3 bases from V and 2 bases from J, with 10 bases in between. The CDR3 has 14 residues. The CDR3 loop is CASSLGFGQETQYF. Here the CDR3 DNA reads TGTGCCAGCAGCTTGGGTTTCGGACAAGAGACCCAGTACTTC.

This clonotype was counted between two and nine times. The chain has TRBV3-1 and TRBJ2-1, with D perhaps matching TRBD1 or TRBD2 (6 bases each). The CDR3 loop spans 14 amino acids. Per the germline V gene, CDR1 is LGHDT and CDR2 is YNNKEL (reference sequence). The germline V and J ends were trimmed by 4 bases and 6 bases, with 13 bases remaining between them. The CDR3 is CASSPRRGVNEQFF. CDR3 in DNA: TGTGCCAGCAGCCCACGTAGGGGGGTCAATGAGCAGTTCTTC.